Presented here are 10 T cell receptor beta chains from one specimen sequenced in a study of cytomegalovirus exposure and HLA in healthy donors. 13 Jbeta primers and 60 Vbeta primers were used for the PCR. Clones were sequenced by immunoSEQ multiplex PCR, and TCRdb holds only the in-frame ones, with some missing. Of about 180,000 clones listed, 77% are singletons. The sample was PBMCs. The receptors here all came from a man between 18 and 29 years old in good health and CMV-seronegative.

The V gene is TRBV4-3, the J gene TRBJ1-1, with D unresolved. From germline, CDR1 is LGHNA and CDR2 YSLEER. The CDR3 runs 13 residues. V was pared by 3 bases and J by 4 bases, with 9 bases between. CDR3 nucleotides: TGCGCCAGCAGCCATCAAAGAGGCACTGAAGCTTTCTTT. It encodes CASSHQRGTEAFF.

CDR3 bases: TGTGCCAGCAGTTACTTTCGGGGGGAGGATTCACCCCTCCACTTT. Protein sequence: CASSYFRGEDSPLHF. The chain couples TRBV6-6 to TRBJ1-6, with D possibly matching TRBD1 (5 bases). V lost 1 base, J lost 8 bases, and 12 bases lay in between. The CDR3 contains 15 residues. Germline CDR1 MNHNY, CDR2 SVGAGI (reference sequence).

This sequence joins TRBV15 and TRBJ1-3; D is possibly TRBD1 (6 bases). Per the germline V gene, CDR1 is LNHNV and CDR2 is YYDKDF (reference sequence). V was cut by 1 base and J by 3 bases, with 10 bases left in between. This CDR3 has 15 residues. The CDR3 DNA is TGTGCCACCAGCAGAGCAGGGGCCGGTGGAAACACCATATATTTT. Translated: CATSRAGAGGNTIYF.

The V and J genes are TRBV6-6 and TRBJ1-2, with D hard to call. V lost 0 bases and J lost 4, with 12 bases in between. Germline CDR1 reads MNHNY; CDR2 reads SVGAGI (reference sequence). The CDR3 loop spans 15 amino acids. The CDR3 DNA sequence: TGTGCCAGCAGTTACTCGGGAGAGGGCCTCTATGGCTACACCTTC. Amino acids: CASSYSGEGLYGYTF.

This clone was counted ten times or more. The rearrangement links TRBV5-5 to TRBJ1-6, with 10 bases that match TRBD1. The CDR3 length is 15 residues. From germline, CDR1 is SGHKS and CDR2 YYEKEE (reference sequence). Trimming removed 4 bases from V and 8 bases from J; junction bases left unmatched: 6. The CDR3 nucleotides read TGTGCCAGCAGCCGTACCGGGACAGGGGATTCACCCCTCCACTTT. Its translation is CASSRTGTGDSPLHF.

Worth noting for this clone: Other DNA sequences of this sample code for an identical CDR3. In DNA, the CDR3 is TGTGCCAGCAGCGTGGGGGCAGGTCAAGAGACCCAGTACTTC. The encoded protein is CASSVGAGQETQYF. The gene calls are TRBV9 and TRBJ2-5; D may be TRBD1 (6 bases). The V gene lost 2 bases and the J gene lost 2 bases, with 10 bases spanning the gap. This CDR3 contains 14 residues. Germline V gene data show CDR1 as SGDLS and CDR2 as YYNGEE.

The rearrangement joins TRBV11-2 to TRBJ2-7, with D perhaps matching TRBD2 (6 bases). The V end was cut by 4 bases, the J end by 2 bases, with 18 bases between. Germline CDR1 is SGHAT and CDR2 is FQNNGV. The CDR3 is 16 amino acids. Here the CDR3 DNA reads TGTGCCAGCAGCTCGAGGTTTGCGGGGCATCCCTACGAGCAGTACTTC. It encodes CASSSRFAGHPYEQYF. Full variable domain (missing parts from reference TRBV11-2 and TRBJ2-7): EAGVAQSPRYKIIEKRQSVAFWCNPISGHATLYWYQQILGQGPKLLIQFQNNGVVDDSQLPKDRFSAERLKGVDSTLKIQPAKLEDSAVYLCASSSRFAGHPYEQYFGPGTRLTVT.

This chain links TRBV13 with TRBJ1-1, with D possibly matching TRBD1 (6 bases). The CDR3 extends over 15 amino acids. In germline, CDR1 is PRHDT, CDR2 FYEKMQ (reference sequence). Trimming removed 1 base from V and 3 bases from J, with 12 bases in between. The CDR3 DNA reads TGTGCCAGCAGCTTAGATGAGGGGGTTTACACTGAAGCTTTCTTT. This translates into CASSLDEGVYTEAFF.

About this clone itself: Mismatch with germline at one junction end may stem from a read error. The chain has TRBV7-9 and TRBJ2-7; perhaps TRBD1 as D (6 bases). The V gene's germline CDR1 is SEHNR and CDR2 FQNEAQ (reference sequence). The CDR3 sequence is 12 residues long. Written as DNA, the CDR3 is TGTTCCAGCGTAGACAGGTCCTACGAGCAGTACTTC. Translation: CSSVDRSYEQYF.

This chain uses TRBV7-8 with TRBJ1-5, with D uncertain. CDR3 size: 15 residues. Germline assignment: CDR1 SGHVS and CDR2 FQNEAQ. V was pared by 2 bases and J by 0 bases, with 8 bases between. CDR3 coding DNA: TGTGCCAGCAGCTTAATCGGTAATAGCAATCAGCCCCAGCATTTT. It is translated as CASSLIGNSNQPQHF.